This T cell receptor beta chain derives from a study of regulatory T cells in long-lasting Graves disease. Looking at the study overall: Antithyroid drugs had been taken under 3 months by newly diagnosed Graves' patients.

The time point is: newly diagnosed GD, antithyroid drugs for less than 3 months. RNA extracted from PBMCs served as the sequencing template. Graves' disease was diagnosed by American Thyroid Association guidelines. Building the TCR beta libraries relied on iRepertoire HTBI primers, and CDR3 regions underwent Arm-PCR. One entry per CDR3 protein, called by TCRdb with MiXCR from the multiplex PCR reads. Found here are some 490,000 distinct CDR3 sequences, about 11% of them singletons; the top ten hold roughly 8.2%. This clonotype appeared many times. Separately, the same data were catalogued under a study of T cells in Graves' hyperthyroidism and ophthalmopathy.

The input for sequencing was peripheral blood mononuclear cells (PBMCs), taken at new diagnosis, from a patient treated with antithyroid drugs. The origin of this receptor is a woman in her 30s with Graves disease.

CDR3 region: CASSFRSVIKGHGYTF. The CDR3 region has the DNA TGTGCCAGCAGTTTTCGGTCAGTCATCAAAGGCCATGGCTACACCTTC. V usage is TRBV28 and J usage is TRBJ1-2, with D unresolved. Germline V gene data show CDR1 as MDHEN and CDR2 as SYDVKM. CDR3 length: 16 amino acids. Trimming removed 3 bases at V and 6 bases at J, with 20 bases between.